Described below is a single TCR beta chain sequence and its context. This record belongs to a study of control samples from healthy donors and cancer patients. Measured with immunoSEQ multiplex PCR; TCRdb has only the in-frame clones, and not every one. The table has about 160,000 clones, 85% to 90% seen once; the top ten hold about 11%. The CDR3 has 13 residues. Germline CDR1 reads MNHEY; CDR2 reads SMNVEV (reference sequence). Trimming pared 6 bases from V and 2 bases from J, leaving 11 bases between. This sequence originates from a man between 25 and 39 years old in good health. The sequenced sample consisted of blood. The rearrangement uses TRBV27 and TRBJ2-7; D is unclear. Written as DNA, the CDR3 is TGTGCCAGCAGGGTGGGGATCGCCTACGAGCAGTACTTC. Its protein is CASRVGIAYEQYF.